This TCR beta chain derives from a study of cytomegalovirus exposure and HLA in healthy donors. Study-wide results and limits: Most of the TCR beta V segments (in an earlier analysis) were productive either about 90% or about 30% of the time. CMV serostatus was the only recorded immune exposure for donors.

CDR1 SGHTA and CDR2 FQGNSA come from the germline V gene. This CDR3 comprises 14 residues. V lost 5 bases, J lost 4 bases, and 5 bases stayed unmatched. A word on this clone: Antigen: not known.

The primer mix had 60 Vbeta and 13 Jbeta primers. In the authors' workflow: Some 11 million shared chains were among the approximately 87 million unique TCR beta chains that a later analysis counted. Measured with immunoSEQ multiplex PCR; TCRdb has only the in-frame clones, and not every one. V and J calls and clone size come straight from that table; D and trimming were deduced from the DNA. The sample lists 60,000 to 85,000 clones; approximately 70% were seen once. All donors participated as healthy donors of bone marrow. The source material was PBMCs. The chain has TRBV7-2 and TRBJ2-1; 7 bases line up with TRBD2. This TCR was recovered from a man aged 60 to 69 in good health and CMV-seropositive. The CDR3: CASSPGRGYNEQFF. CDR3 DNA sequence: TGTGCCAGCAGCCCCGGGCGGGGGTACAATGAGCAGTTCTTC.